The 27 T cell receptor beta chains below were found in one sample sequenced in a study of STAT5B mutations in CD4+ large granular lymphocyte leukemia. Libraries were prepared by immunoSEQ multiplex PCR; TCRdb keeps only in-frame clonotypes and omits some of them. The sample carries 25,000 to 35,000 clones, roughly 70% recorded once. Sequencing was performed on CD4+ T cells from blood buffy coats. The source is a human donor in good health.

The rearrangement joins TRBV14 to TRBJ2-1; 9 nucleotides align to TRBD2. The CDR3 is 16 residues long. The junction had 9 bases not matched to a gene; V was cut back by 5 bases and J by 4 bases. CDR1 and CDR2 (germline): SGHDN, FVKESK. The CDR3 sequence: CASSMRTAGGYNEQFF. CDR3 nucleotide sequence: TGTGCCAGCAGCATGCGGACAGCGGGGGGTTACAATGAGCAGTTCTTC.

This clone was seen once. The chain carries TRBV5-1 and TRBJ1-6; 8 positions match TRBD1. CDR3 size: 14 residues. Germline V CDR1 and CDR2: SGHRS, YFSETQ. The V and J ends lost 3 bases and 5 bases, in that order; junction bases with no gene match: 1. Here the CDR3 DNA reads TGCGCCAGCAGCTCGACAGGGGATAATTCACCCCTCCACTTT. This sequence encodes CASSSTGDNSPLHF.

The chain recombines TRBV5-1 with TRBJ2-5, with 10 bases fitting TRBD1. The junction had 6 bases not matched to a gene; V was cut back by 3 bases and J by 7 bases. Germline V lookup: CDR1 SGHRS, CDR2 YFSETQ. This CDR3 region has 14 residues. CDR3 protein: CASSSGTGEATQYF. Written as DNA, the CDR3 is TGCGCCAGCAGCTCCGGGACAGGGGAAGCGACCCAGTACTTC. Full variable domain (remainder filled in from reference TRBV5-1 and TRBJ2-5): KAGVTQTPRYLIKTRGQQVTLSCSPISGHRSVSWYQQTPGQGLQFLFEYFSETQRNKGNFPGRFSGRQFSNSRSEMNVSTLELGDSALYLCASSSGTGEATQYFGPGTRLLVL.

The chain joins TRBV21-1 to TRBJ2-3; the table's TRBD1 call for D was not verified on the DNA. TRBV21-1 is a pseudogene segment. The CDR3 consists of 12 residues. The CDR3 DNA reads as TGTGCCAGCAGCCCGGACAGGGATACGCAGTATTTT. Amino acids: CASSPDRDTQYF.

V gene TRBV2 combines with J gene TRBJ1-1; 7 nucleotides line up with TRBD1. Germline values: CDR1 SNHLY, CDR2 FYNNEI. Trimming took 4 bases from V and 2 from J; bases not matched to a gene: 4. This CDR3 region has 14 residues. The CDR3: CASSGQGPNTEAFF. The CDR3 DNA reads as TGTGCCAGCAGTGGACAGGGACCAAACACTGAAGCTTTCTTT.

The genes are TRBV10-3 and TRBJ1-3; possibly TRBD1 for D (5 bases). This CDR3 has 14 amino acids. V was clipped by 7 bases and J by 2 bases, with 12 bases between them. CDR1 is ENHRY and CDR2 is SYGVKD in the germline V gene. CDR3 DNA: TGTGCCATCACCACGACAGAGACTGGAAACACCATATATTTT. The encoded protein is CAITTTETGNTIYF.

The sample holds a few counts of this clone. This chain connects TRBV28 to TRBJ1-1; D is uncertain. The CDR3 has 12 residues. Germline loops: CDR1 MDHEN, CDR2 SYDVKM. Trimming cost V 6 bases and J 11 bases, with 16 bases left between them. In nucleotides, the CDR3 is TGTGCCAGCAGACCGGATCTACTAAAGGCTTTCTTT. It encodes CASRPDLLKAFF.

This clone was picked up a small number of times. The chain joins TRBV6-1 to TRBJ1-6; D ambiguous. Per the germline V gene, CDR1 is MNHNS and CDR2 is SASEGT. The CDR3 has 13 residues. Trimming removed 8 bases at V and 8 bases at J, with 13 bases between. The CDR3: CASGNINYSPLHF. As DNA, the CDR3 is TGTGCCAGCGGCAACATCAACTATTCACCCCTCCACTTT.

This sequence joins TRBV7-2 and TRBJ2-1; a possible D gene is TRBD2 (6 bases). CDR3 length: 13 amino acids. The ends were cut back, 2 bases at V and 13 bases at J, with 15 bases in the middle. CDR1 SGHTA and CDR2 FQGNSA come from the germline V gene. The CDR3 spells CASSLNGVAEQFF. In DNA, the CDR3 is TGTGCCAGCAGCTTAAACGGGGTAGCGGAACAGTTCTTC.

This clone was seen just once. This chain links TRBV19 with TRBJ2-7; 12 bases map to TRBD1. J lost 1 base, V lost 4 bases, and 5 bases had no gene match. CDR1 is LNHDA, CDR2 SQIVND, per germline (reference sequence). This CDR3 has 16 amino acids. CDR3 sequence reads: CASSRGTGGLSYEQYF. CDR3 DNA sequence: TGTGCCAGTAGTAGAGGGACAGGGGGCCTTTCCTACGAGCAGTACTTC.

The chain employs TRBV6-1 and TRBJ2-3, with 7 bases matching TRBD2. The trim removed 4 bases at V and 2 bases at J, leaving 15 bases unmatched. Germline CDR1 is MNHNS and CDR2 is SASEGT. This CDR3 is 18 amino acids long. The DNA for the CDR3 is TGTGCCAGCAGTGGGCGGGGGTCGGGGTTGTGGAACACAGATACGCAGTATTTT. Translation gives CASSGRGSGLWNTDTQYF.

The chain carries TRBV15 and TRBJ1-6; 7 bases line up with TRBD1. V lost 5 bases, J lost 7 bases, and 11 bases stayed unmatched. The CDR3 runs to 16 residues. Germline CDR1 LNHNV, CDR2 YYDKDF (reference sequence). The CDR3 coding sequence is TGTGCCACCAGCGCAGAGACAGGGAAGCGCAATTCACCCCTCCACTTT. This codes for CATSAETGKRNSPLHF.

The chain carries TRBV7-9 and TRBJ2-7; the D gene is possibly TRBD2 (5 bases). Germline CDR1 reads SEHNR; CDR2 reads FQNEAQ (reference sequence). Between the trimmed V and J ends, which lost 5 bases and 9 bases, there was a span of 14 bases. This CDR3 spans 12 amino acids. The chain's CDR3 is CASSPGLRGQYF. CDR3 nucleotide sequence: TGTGCCAGCAGCCCCGGCCTCCGGGGGCAGTACTTC.

In this sample, this clone turned up a few times. J is TRBJ1-3 and V is TRBV28, with 7 bases that match TRBD1. The V gene's germline CDR1 is MDHEN and CDR2 SYDVKM. The J segment lost 3 bases and the V segment lost 6 bases, leaving 8 bases of the junction unmatched. CDR3 length: 15 amino acids. The CDR3 reads CASSPSDRLGNTIYF. CDR3 sequence (DNA): TGTGCCAGCAGCCCATCGGACAGGCTTGGAAACACCATATATTTT.

The chain recombines TRBV29-1 with TRBJ1-2; D uncertain. The CDR3 covers 13 residues. V lost 4 bases to trimming and J lost 4 bases, with 13 bases between them. Germline CDR1 reads SQVTM; CDR2 reads ANQGSEA. CDR3 coding DNA: TGCAGCGTTGTGGGTACGGGAATCTATGGCTACACCTTC. It yields the protein CSVVGTGIYGYTF.

The gene calls are TRBV11-3 and TRBJ1-6, with unresolved D. Trimming pared 0 bases from V and 5 bases from J, leaving 2 bases between. This CDR3 spans 13 amino acids. Per the germline V gene, CDR1 is SGHNT and CDR2 is YENEEA. CDR3 in amino acids: CASSLDNNSPLHF. The CDR3 DNA is TGTGCCAGCAGCTTAGACAATAATTCACCCCTCCACTTT.

This clone was found a few times. The chain has TRBV25-1 and TRBJ2-1, with 8 bases fitting TRBD2. CDR3 length: 15 residues. With 8 bases clipped from V and 5 bases from J, the junction kept 11 bases outside the gene matches. Germline V gene lookup returns CDR1 MGHDK and CDR2 SYGVNS. The DNA for the CDR3 is TGTGCCAGCTCACAAGTCGGGGGGGCCAACAATGAGCAGTTCTTC. Encoded protein: CASSQVGGANNEQFF.

V and J are TRBV2 and TRBJ2-3, with D perhaps TRBD2 (6 bases). V was shortened by 4 bases and J by 3 bases, with 23 bases between the two germline ends. Germline V gene data show CDR1 as SNHLY and CDR2 as FYNNEI. The CDR3 spans 18 residues. In DNA, the CDR3 is TGTGCCAGCAGTGGCAGAGGAGGGGTCTCGAAAGCAACAGATACGCAGTATTTT. The encoded protein is CASSGRGGVSKATDTQYF.

The rearrangement links TRBV10-3 to TRBJ1-1; D uncertain. V gave up 9 bases and J gave up 0 bases, with 11 bases separating them. This CDR3 region has 13 residues. In germline, CDR1 is ENHRY, CDR2 SYGVKD. The CDR3 protein is CAIGLRMNTEAFF. DNA for the CDR3: TGTGCCATTGGACTGAGAATGAACACTGAAGCTTTCTTT.

In this sample, this clone turned up a few times. The rearrangement joins TRBV27 to TRBJ1-6, with D hard to call. The length of the CDR3 is 14 residues. The germline V gene encodes CDR1 MNHEY and CDR2 SMNVEV (reference sequence). The V gene lost 5 bases and the J gene lost 11 bases, with 16 bases spanning the gap. This CDR3 is CASSPTPTPTPLHF. CDR3 nucleotides: TGTGCCAGCAGTCCCACCCCCACACCTACACCCCTCCACTTT.

The V gene is TRBV5-1, the J gene TRBJ2-7; weak D call: TRBD1 (5 bases). CDR1 SGHRS and CDR2 YFSETQ come from the germline V gene. The CDR3 runs 14 residues. V was pared by 4 bases and J by 1 base, with 12 bases between. In nucleotides, the CDR3 is TGCGCCAGCAGCCCCGACAGCCTTTCCTACGAGCAGTACTTC. This sequence encodes CASSPDSLSYEQYF.

The chain recombines TRBV4-1 with TRBJ2-1, with D perhaps matching TRBD1 (5 bases). V lost 3 bases to trimming and J lost 12 bases, with 15 bases between them. Germline assignment: CDR1 MGHRA and CDR2 YSYEKL. This CDR3 region has 13 residues. CDR3 region: CASSHPGSWGQFF. As DNA, the CDR3 is TGCGCCAGCAGCCACCCAGGGTCCTGGGGGCAGTTCTTC.

This chain joins TRBV7-9 and TRBJ1-1; 9 bases map to TRBD1. The CDR3 is 15 residues long. Germline CDR1 and CDR2: SEHNR and FQNEAQ (reference sequence). Trimming cost V 4 bases and J 4 bases; bases outside gene matches: 7. The CDR3 region has the DNA TGTGCCAGCAGCTCCATGACAGGGGGGGCCACTGAAGCTTTCTTT. It encodes CASSSMTGGATEAFF. The entire variable domain, with the rest obtained from reference TRBV7-9 and TRBJ1-1, is as follows: DTGVSQNPRHKITKRGQNVTFRCDPISEHNRLYWYRQTLGQGPEFLTYFQNEAQLEKSRLLSDRFSAERPKGSFSTLEIQRTEQGDSAMYLCASSSMTGGATEAFFGQGTRLTVV.

J is TRBJ2-3 and V is TRBV7-2; weak D call: TRBD1 (5 bases). Germline V CDR1 and CDR2: SGHTA, FQGNSA. V lost 0 bases and J lost 1, with 8 bases in between. This CDR3 comprises 15 residues. The CDR3 sequence: CASSLAAGRTDTQYF. CDR3 DNA sequence: TGTGCCAGCAGCTTAGCGGCAGGGCGCACAGATACGCAGTATTTT.

This clone appeared a few times. The genes are TRBV27 and TRBJ2-3; D gene ambiguous. V was pared by 2 bases and J by 2 bases, with 5 bases between. The CDR3 is made up of 13 amino acids. Germline V gene lookup returns CDR1 MNHEY and CDR2 SMNVEV (reference sequence). CDR3 in DNA: TGTGCCAGCAGTTTACGGTACACAGATACGCAGTATTTT. Protein product: CASSLRYTDTQYF.

The V and J genes are TRBV5-1 and TRBJ2-5; TRBD2 matches 11 bases. The CDR3 totals 16 residues. The junction had 7 bases not matched to a gene; V was cut back by 4 bases and J by 2 bases. Germline V gene sequence: CDR1 SGHRS, CDR2 YFSETQ. CDR3 region: CASSTLGLAAQETQYF. CDR3 bases: TGCGCCAGCAGCACGCTGGGACTAGCGGCACAAGAGACCCAGTACTTC.

The J gene is TRBJ2-3, the V gene TRBV18; D gene ambiguous. CDR3 length equals 16 residues. The germline V gene encodes CDR1 KGHSH and CDR2 LQKENI. V lost 0 bases and J lost 2, with 12 bases in between. This CDR3 reads CASSPPSRQNTDTQYF. CDR3 nucleotides: TGTGCCAGCTCACCACCTAGTAGGCAGAACACAGATACGCAGTATTTT.